This T cell receptor beta chain was captured in a study of blood T cell repertoires in COVID-19. Overall study context: Spain, Italy and the United States supplied samples that represented acute and convalescent COVID-19.

Looked up from germline, CDR1 is SGHDN and CDR2 is FVKESK. This CDR3 region has 13 residues. Trimming cost V 4 bases and J 9 bases; bases outside gene matches: 5. Everyone who took part was roughly 18 to 89 years old, and they came from about two dozen US areas. Using immunoSEQ multiplex PCR, the repertoire was profiled, and TCRdb retains in-frame clones only, with some absent. The sample shows 450,000 or so clones, roughly 87% of them seen only once. The sample was PBMCs or T cells enriched from blood (not recorded which). The chain couples TRBV14 to TRBJ2-1, with 8 positions matching TRBD2. This TCR came from a man between 18 and 35 years old who had recovered from COVID-19. The CDR3 nucleotides read TGTGCCAGCAGCCCCGGGAGGGGCGGTGAGCAGTTCTTC. Residues: CASSPGRGGEQFF.